This T cell receptor beta chain appears in the sequencing data of a study of T-cell memory formation after mild COVID-19. Turning to the study itself: TCR clusters were largely donor specific. Study-level results: Clones that got smaller from day 15 to 85 had even CD4/CD8, while clones growing later tipped toward CD4+. Cross-reactive memory apparently joined, as some responding clones appeared in pre-infection memory.

With respect to this clonotype: Its specificity is not known.

The 5'RACE method, run with constant-segment primers, produced TCR alpha and TCR beta cDNA libraries (carrying sample barcodes and UMIs). TCRdb passed the 5' RACE reads through MiXCR, listing each CDR3 protein once. The sample yields approximately 290,000 distinct CDR3 sequences, roughly 8% seen once. Trimming removed 5 bases from V and 6 bases from J, with 12 bases in between. The length of the CDR3 is 13 residues. The germline gives CDR1 SEHNR, CDR2 FQNEAQ (reference sequence). The chain carries TRBV7-9 and TRBJ2-3, with D possibly matching TRBD2 (6 bases). This clonotype was obtained from a man younger than 35 who had mild COVID-19 (a few samples of this study predate the infection). Cell type and time point are not known. Sequenced sample: PBMCs or a T cell subset sorted from them (not recorded which). CDR3 sequence reads: CASSGGASDTQYF. In DNA, the CDR3 is TGTGCCAGCAGCGGCGGGGCCTCGGATACGCAGTATTTT.